Each of the 14 T cell receptor beta chains below was sequenced from the same sample in a study of T cell responses to AZD1222 COVID-19 vaccine. Repertoires were generated with immunoSEQ multiplex PCR, while TCRdb's copy carries only in-frame clones and drops some. The table has 120,000 to 150,000 clones, around nine tenths seen once. Here the sequenced sample was peripheral blood, taken on day 0 of AZD1222 vaccination. The receptors were sampled from an adult in good health.

The rearrangement joins TRBV13 to TRBJ2-5, with TRBD2 as a possible D gene (6 bases). Trimming took off 7 bases at V and 4 bases at J, with 13 bases between the two ends. CDR3 length: 13 amino acids. CDR1 PRHDT and CDR2 FYEKMQ come from the germline V gene (reference sequence). The CDR3 region is CASTGDSLETQYF. The CDR3 DNA is TGTGCCAGCACGGGGGACTCATTAGAGACCCAGTACTTC. Based on the CDR3 plus reference TRBV13 and TRBJ2-5, the full variable domain is AAGVIQSPRHLIKEKRETATLKCYPIPRHDTVYWYQQGPGQDPQFLISFYEKMQSDKGSIPDRFSAQQFSDYHSELNMSSLELGDSALYFCASTGDSLETQYFGPGTRLLVL.

The rearrangement joins TRBV6-5 to TRBJ1-5; 7 nucleotides align to TRBD1. CDR3 size: 16 residues. Germline V gene sequence: CDR1 MNHEY, CDR2 SVGAGI. Trimming at V came to 0 bases and at J to 1 base, leaving 3 bases not matched to a gene. The CDR3 DNA sequence: TGTGCCAGCAGTTACTCAGGGACAGTAAGCAATCAGCCCCAGCATTTT. Protein product: CASSYSGTVSNQPQHF.

The chain combines TRBV19 with TRBJ1-1; D perhaps matches TRBD1 (6 bases). V was pared by 6 bases and J by 1 base, with 12 bases between. This CDR3 is 14 amino acids long. Germline V CDR1 and CDR2: LNHDA, SQIVND (reference sequence). In DNA form, the CDR3 reads TGTGCCAGTAGCCGGGGGCTTCGGAACACTGAAGCTTTCTTT. Residues: CASSRGLRNTEAFF.

The chain's CDR3 is CASSLGPYNSPLHF. The CDR3 DNA sequence: TGTGCCAGCAGTTTAGGCCCCTATAATTCACCCCTCCACTTT. This chain joins TRBV27 and TRBJ1-6, with D hard to call. Trimming took off 2 bases at V and 2 bases at J, with 4 bases between the two ends. The germline V gene encodes CDR1 MNHEY and CDR2 SMNVEV (reference sequence). The CDR3 spans 14 residues.

This clone was picked up a small number of times. The CDR3 sequence is CASSSAEGNQPQHF. The CDR3 nucleotides are TGTGCCAGCAGTTCGGCAGAAGGCAATCAGCCCCAGCATTTT. The genes are TRBV28 and TRBJ1-5; D is unclear. Germline-derived CDR1 and CDR2 are MDHEN and SYDVKM. V lost 4 bases, J lost 2 bases, and 9 bases lay in between. This CDR3 spans 14 amino acids.

V is TRBV3-1 (or the pseudogene TRBV3-2) and J is TRBJ1-5; TRBD1 might be the D (5 bases). The CDR3 contains 12 residues. CDR1 is LGHDT, CDR2 YNNKEL, per germline (reference sequence). Trimming cost V 1 base and J 10 bases, with 8 bases left between them. CDR3 coding DNA: TGTGCCAGCAGCCAAGGAGGGGCCCCCCAGCATTTT. It encodes CASSQGGAPQHF.

The genes are TRBV11-2 and TRBJ2-5; D unresolved. V lost 5 bases and J lost 4, with 20 bases in between. Germline loops: CDR1 SGHAT, CDR2 FQNNGV. CDR3 size: 16 residues. CDR3 region: CASSLNGGVGLETQYF. The DNA of the CDR3 is TGTGCCAGCAGCCTAAACGGCGGCGTCGGCCTAGAGACCCAGTACTTC. Full variable domain (outside the CDR3, taken from reference TRBV11-2 and TRBJ2-5): EAGVAQSPRYKIIEKRQSVAFWCNPISGHATLYWYQQILGQGPKLLIQFQNNGVVDDSQLPKDRFSAERLKGVDSTLKIQPAKLEDSAVYLCASSLNGGVGLETQYFGPGTRLLVL.

V usage is TRBV5-1 and J usage is TRBJ2-7, with TRBD1 identical over 8 bases. The CDR3 sequence is 14 residues long. From germline, CDR1 is SGHRS and CDR2 YFSETQ. Germline trimming cut 4 bases from V and 4 bases from J; bases unmatched to any gene: 7. DNA of the CDR3: TGCGCCAGCAGCGTGGACAGGGAAGGTTACGAGCAGTACTTC. Translation gives CASSVDREGYEQYF.

V usage is TRBV6-2 or TRBV6-3 and J usage is TRBJ1-4; 7 bases match TRBD1. The CDR3 length is 14 residues. Trimming took 4 bases from V and 8 from J; bases not matched to a gene: 7. The germline V gene has CDR1 MNHEY and CDR2 SVGEGT. The CDR3 DNA sequence: TGTGCCAGCAGTTGGGGACAGTTTGGCGAAAAACTGTTTTTT. Translation gives CASSWGQFGEKLFF.

This chain connects TRBV21-1 to TRBJ2-3; the tabulated D call, TRBD2, remains unverified against the DNA. TRBV21-1 is termed a pseudogene. The CDR3 contains 17 residues. The CDR3 DNA reads TGTGCCAGCAGTAGGACTAGCGGGAGGATTGGCACAGATACGCAGTATTTT. As protein: CASSRTSGRIGTDTQYF.

The rearrangement uses TRBV7-2 and TRBJ2-5; maybe TRBD2 (6 bases). Germline CDR1 reads SGHTA; CDR2 reads FQGNSA. The CDR3 runs 13 residues. V was cut by 7 bases and J by 0 bases, with 9 bases left in between. Here the CDR3 DNA reads TGTGCCAGCAACCGGGACTACCAAGAGACCCAGTACTTC. Translated: CASNRDYQETQYF.

The J gene is TRBJ1-2, the V gene TRBV7-9; 8 nucleotides agree with TRBD1. Germline-derived CDR1 and CDR2 are SEHNR and FQNEAQ (reference sequence). The CDR3 runs to 12 residues. Trimming removed 5 bases from V and 8 bases from J; junction bases left unmatched: 4. In DNA form, the CDR3 reads TGTGCCAGCAGCGACAGGGGTGACGGCTACACCTTC. Its translation: CASSDRGDGYTF.

V usage is TRBV10-3 and J usage is TRBJ2-1; 9 bases agree with TRBD1. The CDR3 has 15 residues. V lost 1 base, J lost 5 bases, and 3 bases stayed unmatched. Germline lookup yields CDR1 ENHRY and CDR2 SYGVKD. In DNA, the CDR3 is TGTGCCATCAGTGAGTTGCGGACAGGGGACAATGAGCAGTTCTTC. It encodes CAISELRTGDNEQFF.

The rearrangement uses TRBV2 and TRBJ2-1; TRBD2 matches at 10 bases. The CDR3 spans 15 residues. Trimming took 8 bases from V and 5 from J; bases not matched to a gene: 9. Per the germline V gene, CDR1 is SNHLY and CDR2 is FYNNEI. The CDR3 DNA sequence: TGTGCCAGCGGGGGGGGACTAGCGACAAACAATGAGCAGTTCTTC. Translating gives CASGGGLATNNEQFF. Supplemented by reference TRBV2 and TRBJ2-1, the full variable domain reads EPEVTQTPSHQVTQMGQEVILRCVPISNHLYFYWYRQILGQKVEFLVSFYNNEISEKSEIFDDQFSVERPDGSNFTLKIRSTKLEDSAMYFCASGGGLATNNEQFFGPGTRLTVL.